Sequencing of this TCR beta chain was carried out in a study of cytomegalovirus exposure and HLA in healthy donors. Study conclusions and caveats: Across donors, most TCRs were seen rarely, yet some public ones were widespread. It emerged from a later analysis that several of the most significant clusters appeared to be linked to common viral pathogens.

The PCR was carried out with 60 Vbeta primers and 13 Jbeta primers. Measured with immunoSEQ multiplex PCR; TCRdb has only the in-frame clones, and not every one. The table lists some 120,000 clones, 6.5% to 9.5% of them singletons. The CDR3 extends over 13 amino acids. Trimming left V 4 bases short and J 5 bases short, with 11 bases between. Germline lookup yields CDR1 LNHNV and CDR2 YYDKDF (reference sequence). This clone was detected only a few times. No antigen is known for it. This clonotype was obtained from a man aged 35 to 55 in good health and CMV-seronegative. The chain joins TRBV15 to TRBJ2-5; D remains ambiguous. The sample taken for sequencing was PBMCs. Here the CDR3 DNA reads TGTGCCACCAGCATCGGTGATCGCGAGACCCAGTACTTC. Its translation is CATSIGDRETQYF.